Listed below are T cell receptor beta chains from one sample, sequenced in a study of blood T cells in healthy people across ages. MiXCR, run by TCRdb on the 5' RACE reads, gives a single entry per CDR3 protein. The sample lists 1,500,000 or so distinct CDR3 sequences, roughly 59% occurring once. Sequencing was done on a sample of blood. All receptors derive from a man aged 18 to 35 in good health. Both conserved end residues are part of each CDR3. The D gene is left open where the match is weak. Only some rows state a clone size, as once, few, many or a class for expanded clones.

cdr3_nt	cdr3_aa	clone_size	v_call	j_call	d_call
TGTGCCAGCAGTCCGGGACAGGGAATGACAGATACGCAGTATTTT	CASSPGQGMTDTQYF	.	TRBV28	TRBJ2-3	TRBD1
TGTGCCAGCAGCACTCTGTTGGCCCAAGAGACCCAGTACTTC	CASSTLLAQETQYF	few	TRBV11-2	TRBJ2-5	.
TGTGCCAGCACCCCCGGGACAGGGAGTTATTCACCCCTCCACTTT	CASTPGTGSYSPLHF	.	TRBV28	TRBJ1-6	TRBD1
TGTGCCAGCAGCCCAACGCCGGGGGAAGCAGGGGGCTACGAGCAGTACTTC	CASSPTPGEAGGYEQYF	.	TRBV3-1	TRBJ2-7	.
TGCAGCGCTGTTCGTAACACTGAAGCTTTCTTT	CSAVRNTEAFF	.	TRBV29-1	TRBJ1-1	.
TGTGCCAGCAGCTTAGTCCGGGCGGCCGGGCCCGGGGAGCTGTTTTTT	CASSLVRAAGPGELFF	.	TRBV7-6	TRBJ2-2	.
TGCGCCAGCAGCTTGGGCCTAACACTCAATGAGCAGTTCTTC	CASSLGLTLNEQFF	.	TRBV5-1	TRBJ2-1	.
TGCAGTGCTGAAGACACACAAAGCGGGAGCAACAATGAGCAGTTCTTC	CSAEDTQSGSNNEQFF	.	TRBV20-1	TRBJ2-1	TRBD2
TGCAGTGGGGGGACAGGGGGCTGGCAGCCCCAGCATTTT	CSGGTGGWQPQHF	.	TRBV20-1	TRBJ1-5	TRBD1
TGTGCCAGCAGCCCGCGGGCGGATATGGGGAATTCACCCCTCCACTTT	CASSPRADMGNSPLHF	.	TRBV3-1	TRBJ1-6	.
TGCGCCAGCAGCCAAGAGGGGGAGGCCCAGTACTTC	CASSQEGEAQYF	.	TRBV4-1	TRBJ2-5	.
TGTGCCAGCAGTGAACCGGGGCCTAACACTGAAGCTTTCTTT	CASSEPGPNTEAFF	.	TRBV25-1	TRBJ1-1	.
TGTGCCAGCAGCATAAAGACCGACGTCTACAATGAGCAGTTCTTC	CASSIKTDVYNEQFF	.	TRBV7-2	TRBJ2-1	.
TGTGCCAGCAGTTTGGAGCGGGATCAGCCCCAGCATTTT	CASSLERDQPQHF	few	TRBV7-2	TRBJ1-5	.
TGTGCCAGCAGTGGGGACGGTAGCGTTAGAGGGGCTTTCTTT	CASSGDGSVRGAFF	.	TRBV28	TRBJ1-1	.
TGTGCCAGTAGGCGGCGACAGTTCACAGATACGCAGTATTTT	CASRRRQFTDTQYF	.	TRBV19	TRBJ2-3	.
TGTGCCAGCAGCAGGGGAAGAAGCAATCAGCCCCAGCATTTT	CASSRGRSNQPQHF	.	TRBV6-5	TRBJ1-5	.
TGTGCCAGCAGCTCTAAGGGACTAGCGGGGTACAATGAGCAGTTCTTC	CASSSKGLAGYNEQFF	.	TRBV7-9	TRBJ2-1	TRBD2
TGTGCCAGCAGCCAAGCAGGGACAGCTCAAGAGACCCAGTTCTTC	CASSQAGTAQETQFF	.	TRBV3-1	TRBJ2-1	TRBD1
TGTGCCAGCAGCCAAGCCCTCCCGGGGATAGAGGTAAGGGCCAACGTCCTGACTTTC	CASSQALPGIEVRANVLTF	.	TRBV3-1	TRBJ2-6	.
TGTGCCAGCAGCGCATTAGGGCAGGTGAACACTGAAGCTTTCTTT	CASSALGQVNTEAFF	.	TRBV9	TRBJ1-1	.
TGCAGTGCTACCAGCGCCAGAGGAGCTTTCTTT	CSATSARGAFF	.	TRBV20-1	TRBJ1-1	.
TGTGCCAGCAGTTTCAACCCAGGGAGCACTGAAGCTTTCTTT	CASSFNPGSTEAFF	.	TRBV27	TRBJ1-1	.
TGTGCCAGCAGTTACGGGCAGGGGGTAGTCTATGGCTACACCTTC	CASSYGQGVVYGYTF	.	TRBV6-5	TRBJ1-2	TRBD1
TGTGCCAGCAGCCAAGATAAGGGCTCCTACAATGAGCAGTTCTTC	CASSQDKGSYNEQFF	few	TRBV4-2	TRBJ2-1	.
TGTGCCAGCAGTTCTTGGCAAGGGGGGGATGAGCAGTTCTTC	CASSSWQGGDEQFF	.	TRBV6-5	TRBJ2-1	.
TGTGCCAGCAGTTTACTGGTGTGGGGACAGGGGGCGAGTAAGACCCAGTACTTC	CASSLLVWGQGASKTQYF	once	TRBV12-3/TRBV12-4	TRBJ2-5	TRBD1
TGCGCCAGCAGCCAACCCTTGGGGGGCACAGATACGCAGTATTTT	CASSQPLGGTDTQYF	.	TRBV4-1	TRBJ2-3	.
TGCGCCAGCAGCCAAGTGATGAGCGGGAGCTACGAGCAGTACTTC	CASSQVMSGSYEQYF	.	TRBV4-1	TRBJ2-7	TRBD2
TGCGCCAGCAGCCCCCGGGCCCCGGGGGAAGATACGCAGTATTTT	CASSPRAPGEDTQYF	.	TRBV4-1	TRBJ2-3	.
TGTGCCAGCAGGAGTAGGGCGGGGGCCCTCACAGATACGCAGTATTTT	CASRSRAGALTDTQYF	.	TRBV11-1	TRBJ2-3	.
TGTGCCAGCAGCCAAGATTCCGCCAGCGGGGGCCGTAATGAGCAGTTCTTC	CASSQDSASGGRNEQFF	.	TRBV4-2	TRBJ2-1	TRBD2
TGTGCCAGCAGCCCTCCCCTTTCAGCGGGGTTTCGAGAGACCCAGTACTTC	CASSPPLSAGFRETQYF	few	TRBV9	TRBJ2-5	TRBD2
TGTGCCAGCAGACCAACCGCGACGGCAAACTATGGCTACACCTTC	CASRPTATANYGYTF	.	TRBV27	TRBJ1-2	.
TGTGCCAGCAGTTTATATGGCGTTTCCCTCAACAATGAGCAGTTCTTC	CASSLYGVSLNNEQFF	.	TRBV28	TRBJ2-1	.
TGTGCCAGCAGTCGGGGGACTAGCGGGGACGAGCAGTACTTC	CASSRGTSGDEQYF	.	TRBV12-3/TRBV12-4	TRBJ2-7	TRBD2
TGCAGCGTTCACAGGGGCACCGGGGAGCTGTTTTTT	CSVHRGTGELFF	.	TRBV29-1	TRBJ2-2	TRBD1
TGCAGTGCTCAGGTCGGGTCAGGGCGGCGCACAGATACGCAGTATTTT	CSAQVGSGRRTDTQYF	.	TRBV20-1	TRBJ2-3	.
TGTGCCAGCAGCGCAGGGGACAGGTCACCCCTCCACTTT	CASSAGDRSPLHF	.	TRBV9	TRBJ1-6	TRBD1
TGCGCCAGCAGCCAAGTAACCGGCGCTTTGGCCAAAAACATTCAGTACTTC	CASSQVTGALAKNIQYF	.	TRBV4-1	TRBJ2-4	.
TGTGCCAGCAGGACATTGCGGGACTACTCCTACGAGCAGTACTTC	CASRTLRDYSYEQYF	.	TRBV27	TRBJ2-7	TRBD2
TGTGCCAGCCTTCGGACGGAATTCTTGGGCAATCAGCCCCAGCATTTT	CASLRTEFLGNQPQHF	.	TRBV6-6	TRBJ1-5	.
TGCAGTGCTAGACCTAGGTACGAGCAGTACTTC	CSARPRYEQYF	few	TRBV20-1	TRBJ2-7	.
TGCGCCAGCAGCTTGAATCCGCCAGGGTCTATGAATGAGCAGTTCTTC	CASSLNPPGSMNEQFF	once	TRBV5-1	TRBJ2-1	.
TGTGCCAGCAGTGAGGGCGTAGCCACCGAGCAGTACTTC	CASSEGVATEQYF	.	TRBV6-1	TRBJ2-7	.
TGTGCCAGCAGTTACTCACGGTGGAGGTACACCTTC	CASSYSRWRYTF	few	TRBV6-2/TRBV6-3	TRBJ1-2	.
TGCAGCGTTGCTTTAAGGATACAGCAAGAGACCCAGTACTTC	CSVALRIQQETQYF	.	TRBV29-1	TRBJ2-5	.
TGCAGTGCTAGAGGTCTGACGGTGAACACCGGGGAGCTGTTTTTT	CSARGLTVNTGELFF	few	TRBV20-1	TRBJ2-2	.
TGCGCCAGCAGCCAAGGACTGCCTAATGAAAAACTGTTTTTT	CASSQGLPNEKLFF	.	TRBV4-1	TRBJ1-4	.
TGTGCCAGCAGTTACTCAGATGGGACGGGCAACACTGAAGCTTTCTTT	CASSYSDGTGNTEAFF	once	TRBV6-5	TRBJ1-1	.
TGTGCCACCAGTGATTTGACCATCGGTAATTCACCCCTCCACTTT	CATSDLTIGNSPLHF	once	TRBV24-1	TRBJ1-6	.
TGTGCCAGCAGTCCAGCTGGGCTAGCGCGAACTTCGCAGTATTTT	CASSPAGLARTSQYF	few	TRBV6-2/TRBV6-3	TRBJ2-3	.
TGTGCCAGCTCTCTTCAGGGACAGGGCCACAATGAGCAGTTCTTC	CASSLQGQGHNEQFF	few	TRBV7-9	TRBJ2-1	TRBD1